These 27 T cell receptor beta chains originate from one sample sequenced in a study of shared clonotypes between healthy human individuals. Assay: immunoSEQ multiplex PCR; the TCRdb copy retains only in-frame clones and omits some. The sample lists some 2 million clones, 85% to 95% occurring once. What was sequenced was naive CD4+ T cells sorted from blood. The subset is: CD45RA+ positively selected. These receptors all stem from a young man in good health.

The chain links TRBV5-1 to TRBJ2-1; 8 bases map to TRBD2. Germline loops: CDR1 SGHRS, CDR2 YFSETQ. After removal of 3 bases from V and 8 bases from J, the junction contained 10 bases not matched to a gene. The CDR3 is 15 amino acids. This chain's CDR3 is CASSSAGGRFDEQFF. The CDR3 region has the DNA TGCGCCAGCAGCTCCGCGGGGGGAAGGTTCGATGAGCAGTTCTTC.

The chain has TRBV18 and TRBJ1-4; D call uncertain. Germline lookup yields CDR1 KGHSH and CDR2 LQKENI. The CDR3 is 15 residues long. V was trimmed by 1 base and J by 4 bases, leaving 10 bases between them. CDR3 amino acids: CASSPRIGNNEKLFF. CDR3 coding DNA: TGTGCCAGCTCACCACGGATAGGCAATAATGAAAAACTGTTTTTT.

The chain links TRBV7-9 to TRBJ2-7, with 7 bases matching TRBD2. Germline V gene lookup returns CDR1 SEHNR and CDR2 FQNEAQ (reference sequence). J gave up 7 bases and V 7 bases, and 7 bases lay outside the gene matches. The CDR3 spans 12 residues. In DNA form, the CDR3 reads TGTGCCAGCACCCGAGAAGCGGGGGAGCAGTACTTC. Translated, it gives CASTREAGEQYF.

The chain links TRBV7-9 to TRBJ2-7, with D tentatively TRBD1 (6 bases). This CDR3 is 12 amino acids long. CDR1 is SEHNR, CDR2 FQNEAQ, per germline (reference sequence). Trimming took off 5 bases at V and 6 bases at J, with 11 bases between the two ends. For the CDR3, the DNA is TGTGCCAGCAGCGTCGACAGGAGCGAGCAGTACTTC. Its translation: CASSVDRSEQYF.

The V call is TRBV19, the J call TRBJ1-6; D not certain. The V and J ends lost 6 bases and 6 bases respectively, with 18 bases between them. Germline lookup yields CDR1 LNHDA and CDR2 SQIVND (reference sequence). The CDR3 is 16 residues long. The chain's CDR3 is CASRPSLDTPNSPLHF. The CDR3 bases are TGTGCCAGTAGACCATCCCTCGACACCCCTAATTCACCCCTCCACTTT.

V and J are TRBV2 and TRBJ2-7, with 11 bases lining up with TRBD2. V gave up 5 bases and J gave up 2 bases; unmatched junction bases: 8. In germline, CDR1 is SNHLY, CDR2 FYNNEI. The CDR3 is made up of 16 amino acids. Here the CDR3 reads CASSLGGLADPYEQYF. CDR3 in DNA: TGTGCCAGCAGTCTGGGGGGACTAGCGGATCCCTACGAGCAGTACTTC.

Notes on this clone: The identical CDR3 is also encoded by other nucleotide sequences in the sample. The chain recombines TRBV7-2 with TRBJ2-1, with D unclear. Germline CDR1 reads SGHTA; CDR2 reads FQGNSA. Trimming shortened V by 4 bases and J by 0 bases, and 10 bases separated the two germline ends. The CDR3 spans 15 residues. CDR3: CASSSDRSSYNEQFF. The DNA of the CDR3 is TGTGCCAGCAGCTCCGATAGGAGCTCCTACAATGAGCAGTTCTTC.

This chain connects TRBV7-6 to TRBJ2-2; D possibly corresponds to TRBD2 (6 bases). V lost 5 bases, J lost 5 bases, and 12 bases lay in between. Germline CDR1 SGHVS, CDR2 FNYEAQ. This CDR3 spans 14 amino acids. CDR3 sequence: CASSRSSETGELFF. The CDR3 DNA reads TGTGCCAGCAGCCGTTCTAGCGAGACCGGGGAGCTGTTTTTT.

The V call is TRBV11-3, the J call TRBJ2-7; D is perhaps TRBD2 (6 bases). The germline CDR1 and CDR2 sequences are SGHNT and YENEEA. CDR3 length equals 13 residues. V dropped 3 bases and J dropped 6 bases, with 12 bases sitting between them. CDR3 protein: CASSFTRAGEQYF. CDR3 nucleotide sequence: TGTGCCAGCAGCTTTACTAGAGCGGGCGAGCAGTACTTC.

This clone has only one observation. The gene calls are TRBV6-1 and TRBJ2-7; D possibly corresponds to TRBD2 (6 bases). The CDR3 has 11 amino acids. V lost 11 bases and J 4 bases, leaving 12 bases between the germline ends. Germline V lookup: CDR1 MNHNS, CDR2 SASEGT. The CDR3 nucleotides are TGTGCCGGCGGGACGGGGTACGAGCAGTACTTC. This encodes CAGGTGYEQYF.

The chain carries TRBV30 and TRBJ2-5; D may be TRBD1 (5 bases). CDR3 size: 13 residues. The germline CDR1 and CDR2 sequences are GTSNPN and SVGIG (reference sequence). V lost 3 bases and J lost 4, with 12 bases in between. CDR3 sequence: CAWSPRGGETQYF. CDR3 sequence (DNA): TGTGCCTGGAGCCCTAGGGGTGGAGAGACCCAGTACTTC.

The chain combines TRBV7-9 with TRBJ2-7, with D possibly TRBD1 on 6 matching bases. The CDR3 loop spans 12 amino acids. Germline-derived CDR1 and CDR2 are SEHNR and FQNEAQ (reference sequence). Trimming pared 5 bases from V and 6 bases from J, leaving 11 bases between. This chain's CDR3 is CASSPTGSEQYF. The CDR3 bases are TGTGCCAGCAGCCCCACAGGGAGCGAGCAGTACTTC. Looking up the rest from reference TRBV7-9 and TRBJ2-7 gives the full variable domain: DTGVSQNPRHKITKRGQNVTFRCDPISEHNRLYWYRQTLGQGPEFLTYFQNEAQLEKSRLLSDRFSAERPKGSFSTLEIQRTEQGDSAMYLCASSPTGSEQYFGPGTRLTVT.

The J gene is TRBJ2-2, the V gene TRBV4-2, with D perhaps TRBD2 (6 bases). The CDR3 length is 15 residues. V lost 5 bases to trimming and J lost 12 bases, with 22 bases between them. Germline CDR1 is LGHNA and CDR2 is YNFKEQ. CDR3 sequence reads: CASSEFGGIRGKLFF. The CDR3 DNA reads TGTGCCAGCAGCGAATTTGGGGGGATTAGGGGAAAGCTGTTTTTT.

The chain has TRBV4-3 and TRBJ2-3; no definite D call. Germline V CDR1 and CDR2: LGHNA, YSLEER. The CDR3 loop spans 18 amino acids. The V gene lost 0 bases and the J gene lost 6 bases, with 22 bases spanning the gap. CDR3 bases: TGCGCCAGCAGCCAAGAGGGTCCGGGCTTCGGTTTGTGGGATACGCAGTATTTT. It codes for CASSQEGPGFGLWDTQYF.

The chain recombines TRBV11-3 with TRBJ2-2; D is undetermined. The CDR3 loop spans 12 amino acids. Looked up from germline, CDR1 is SGHNT and CDR2 is YENEEA. V was pared by 5 bases and J by 6 bases, with 7 bases between. The CDR3 reads CASSLRSGELFF. The CDR3 nucleotides read TGTGCCAGCAGCCTCCGCTCCGGGGAGCTGTTTTTT.

This chain connects TRBV6-6 to TRBJ2-3; D is possibly TRBD1 or TRBD2 (6 bases each). Trimming took off 6 bases at V and 3 bases at J, with 16 bases between the two ends. In germline, CDR1 is MNHNY, CDR2 SVGAGI (reference sequence). The CDR3 has 15 amino acids. The CDR3 DNA is TGTGCCAGCAGCCCCCTTCAGGGGAGGACAGATACGCAGTATTTT. It is translated as CASSPLQGRTDTQYF.

V is TRBV4-1 and J is TRBJ2-7; 14 bases are a match to TRBD2. The ends lost 4 bases at V and 3 bases at J; junction bases unmatched: 5. The CDR3 extends over 16 amino acids. Per the germline V gene, CDR1 is MGHRA and CDR2 is YSYEKL. The CDR3 DNA reads TGCGCCAGCAGCCTCCCAGGGACTAGCGGGAGCTACGAGCAGTACTTC. This gives the protein CASSLPGTSGSYEQYF.

The V gene is TRBV6-5, the J gene TRBJ2-7; tentative D call: TRBD1 (6 bases). With 0 bases removed from V and 0 bases from J, the gap between germline ends came to 12 bases. The CDR3 runs to 16 residues. Germline V CDR1 and CDR2: MNHEY, SVGAGI. This CDR3 reads CASSYSRGSNSYEQYF. Written as DNA, the CDR3 is TGTGCCAGCAGTTACTCCAGGGGATCCAACTCCTACGAGCAGTACTTC.

This chain uses TRBV2 with TRBJ2-2; 12 positions match TRBD2. Germline lookup yields CDR1 SNHLY and CDR2 FYNNEI. V lost 6 bases and J lost 4; bases outside the gene matches: 3. This CDR3 has 15 amino acids. The CDR3 protein is CASRTTSGGTGELFF. As DNA, the CDR3 is TGTGCCAGCAGGACGACTAGCGGGGGCACCGGGGAGCTGTTTTTT.

The V gene is TRBV7-9, the J gene TRBJ2-3, with D perhaps given as TRBD1 or TRBD2 (5 bases each). Germline V gene sequence: CDR1 SEHNR, CDR2 FQNEAQ (reference sequence). The V and J ends lost 5 bases and 5 bases respectively, with 17 bases between them. The CDR3 is made up of 15 amino acids. CDR3 nucleotide sequence: TGTGCCAGCAGCGCAACGGGAAGGGGCCAAGATACGCAGTATTTT. This gives the protein CASSATGRGQDTQYF.

The chain recombines TRBV2 with TRBJ2-1; D is unresolved. The CDR3 sequence is 11 residues long. Germline values: CDR1 SNHLY, CDR2 FYNNEI. The V and J ends lost 2 bases and 11 bases respectively, with 7 bases between them. CDR3 DNA: TGTGCCAGCAGTGAACTGGGCCAGCAGTTCTTC. It yields the protein CASSELGQQFF. The complete variable domain, with remaining parts taken from reference TRBV2 and TRBJ2-1, reads EPEVTQTPSHQVTQMGQEVILRCVPISNHLYFYWYRQILGQKVEFLVSFYNNEISEKSEIFDDQFSVERPDGSNFTLKIRSTKLEDSAMYFCASSELGQQFFGPGTRLTVL.

The chain has TRBV10-3 and TRBJ1-4; 8 bases match TRBD1. The CDR3 is 12 amino acids. The junction had 5 bases not matched to a gene; V was cut back by 11 bases and J by 6 bases. Germline values: CDR1 ENHRY, CDR2 SYGVKD. The CDR3 is CALTGGHEKLFF. The CDR3 nucleotides read TGTGCCCTCACAGGGGGGCATGAAAAACTGTTTTTT.

This chain connects TRBV27 to TRBJ2-7, with a tentative D call TRBD1 (5 bases). This CDR3 is 15 amino acids long. Trimming removed 5 bases from V and 6 bases from J, with 20 bases in between. CDR1 and CDR2 (germline): MNHEY, SMNVEV (reference sequence). DNA for the CDR3: TGTGCCAGCAGTCATCGGAAGGAACAGGCTGGCGAGCAGTACTTC. Translating gives CASSHRKEQAGEQYF.

The chain combines TRBV23-1 with TRBJ1-2; 9 bases are shared with TRBD1. TRBV23-1 is sorted into the ORF group, with uncertain function. V shed 3 bases and J 4 bases; nucleotides not matched to a gene: 18. The CDR3 is made up of 19 amino acids. The DNA of the CDR3 is TGCGCCAGCAGTCACCGAGACGAGGGTCGGGACAGGGTTAGCTATGGCTACACCTTC. Translating gives CASSHRDEGRDRVSYGYTF.

The chain has TRBV10-2 and TRBJ1-4, with 10 bases lining up with TRBD1. Germline V gives CDR1 WSHSY, CDR2 SAAADI. This CDR3 has 14 residues. J was trimmed by 11 bases and V by 3 bases; bases with no gene match: 6. CDR3 bases: TGCGCCAGCAGTGATGGACAGGGGGTCTATAAACTGTTTTTT. Protein: CASSDGQGVYKLFF.

The chain employs TRBV19 and TRBJ2-2; tentatively, D is TRBD2 (6 bases). The ends were cut back, 6 bases at V and 0 bases at J, with 8 bases in the middle. This CDR3 is 14 amino acids long. CDR1 is LNHDA, CDR2 SQIVND, per germline (reference sequence). The CDR3: CASRGGANTGELFF. As DNA, the CDR3 is TGTGCCAGTAGGGGCGGGGCGAACACCGGGGAGCTGTTTTTT.

This clone came up once. Compared with germline, one end of the junction differs, possibly owing to a read error. V and J are TRBV5-1 and TRBJ2-7; D is uncertain. The CDR3 runs to 13 residues. Germline lookup yields CDR1 SGHRS and CDR2 YFSETQ. The CDR3 reads CASCFDPLGEQYF. For the CDR3, the DNA is TGCGCCAGCTGCTTTGACCCTTTGGGCGAGCAGTACTTC. The variable domain in full, with the rest retrieved from reference TRBV5-1 and TRBJ2-7, is KAGVTQTPRYLIKTRGQQVTLSCSPISGHRSVSWYQQTPGQGLQFLFEYFSETQRNKGNFPGRFSGRQFSNSRSEMNVSTLELGDSALYLCASCFDPLGEQYFGPGTRLTVT.